This TCR beta chain was captured in a study of CD8+CD57+ T cells in acquired aplastic anemia. For the study at large: An average of 3.2 ug of DNA was obtained from sorted CD4+ and CD8+ cells.

In regard to this clonotype: Its antigen is as yet unknown.

CDR1 and CDR2 (germline): LNHDA, SQIVND (reference sequence). The CDR3 is 14 residues long. V gave up 4 bases and J gave up 3 bases, with 11 bases separating them. Profiling of TCR beta VDJ combinations and CDR3 sequences used genomic DNA as template. One entry per CDR3 protein, called by TCRdb with MiXCR from the reads. Of a few hundred thousand distinct CDR3 sequences in the sample, around 68% were seen once. Study-level results: Patients and controls were found to share twenty-nine CD8+ CDR3 sequences.

The TCR originated in a human donor in good health, serving as a control. Sequenced material: sorted CD4+, CD8+, or CD8+CD57+ T cells (not recorded which) from PBMCs. The chain combines TRBV19 with TRBJ2-3, with D possibly being TRBD2 (6 bases). CDR3 nucleotides: TGTGCCAGTAGTAACCCACTAGCAACAGATACGCAGTATTTT. It yields the protein CASSNPLATDTQYF.